This T cell receptor (beta chain) is drawn from a study of CD4 and CD8 cells across lung adenocarcinoma regions. Each CDR3 protein gets one entry after TCRdb re-called the PCR reads with MiXCR. Here the sample spans around 20,000 distinct CDR3 sequences, approximately 50% being singletons. Germline CDR1 is MGHRA and CDR2 is YSYEKL. V lost 0 bases to trimming and J lost 4 bases, with 12 bases between them. The CDR3 totals 15 residues. The patients had localized lung adenocarcinoma, a non-small cell subtype. The source is a female donor with lung adenocarcinoma. The CD4 and CD8 labels of this study may be unreliable. The genes are TRBV4-1 and TRBJ1-2; possible D gene TRBD1, 5 bases. The sequencing input was CD8+ T cells from the center of a lung tumor. CDR3 nucleotides: TGCGCCAGCAGCCAAGATAGGGCGGGGGGCTATGGCTACACCTTC. This sequence encodes CASSQDRAGGYGYTF.